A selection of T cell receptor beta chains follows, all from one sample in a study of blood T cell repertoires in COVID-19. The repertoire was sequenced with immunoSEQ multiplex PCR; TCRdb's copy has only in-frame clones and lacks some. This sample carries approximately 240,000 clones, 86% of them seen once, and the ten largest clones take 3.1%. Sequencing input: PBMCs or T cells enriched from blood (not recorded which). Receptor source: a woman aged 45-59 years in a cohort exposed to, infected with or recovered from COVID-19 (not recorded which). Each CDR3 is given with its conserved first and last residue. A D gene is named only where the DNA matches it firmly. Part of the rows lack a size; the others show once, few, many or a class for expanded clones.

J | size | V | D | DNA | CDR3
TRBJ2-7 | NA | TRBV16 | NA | TGTGCCAGCAGCCAATCTGGGCAGTTATACGAGCAGTACTTC | CASSQSGQLYEQYF
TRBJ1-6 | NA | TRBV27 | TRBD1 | TGTGCCAGCAGTCCGGGACAGGGGGCAACCTATAATTCACCCCTCCACTTT | CASSPGQGATYNSPLHF
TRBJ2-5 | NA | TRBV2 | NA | TGTGCCAGCAGTAGAGTAGACTACAATTTTTCCCAGTACTTC | CASSRVDYNFSQYF
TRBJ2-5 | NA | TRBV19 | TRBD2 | TGTGCCAGTAGTACCCCCCCCCTAGCGGGGGGGCGTCGGGAAACCCAGTACTTC | CASSTPPLAGGRRETQYF
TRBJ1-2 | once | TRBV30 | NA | TGTGCCGGGGATTTAAGAGGATTTCCGTATGGCTACACCTTC | CAGDLRGFPYGYTF
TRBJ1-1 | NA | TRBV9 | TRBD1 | TGTGCCAGCAGCGTAGAACAGGGGGTCCTGAACACTGAAGCTTTCTTT | CASSVEQGVLNTEAFF
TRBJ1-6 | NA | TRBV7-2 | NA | TGTGCCAGCAGCTTAGGTCACAGCTCCTATAATTCACCCCTCCACTTT | CASSLGHSSYNSPLHF
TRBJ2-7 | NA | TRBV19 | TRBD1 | TGTGCCAGTAGTAGCGAGTCGGACAGGCGGCCTTACCAGCAGTACTTC | CASSSESDRRPYQQYF
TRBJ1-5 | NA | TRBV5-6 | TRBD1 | TGTGCCAGCAGCTCGGACACGGACAGGGGCGTCAGCAATCAGCCCCAGCATTTT | CASSSDTDRGVSNQPQHF
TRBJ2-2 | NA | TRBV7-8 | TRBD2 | TGTGCCAGCAGGACACTAGCGGGGGTGAACACCGGGGAGCTGTTTTTT | CASRTLAGVNTGELFF
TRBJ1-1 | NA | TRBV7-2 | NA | TGTGCCAGTGGCCTGATGAACACTGAAGCTTTCTTT | CASGLMNTEAFF
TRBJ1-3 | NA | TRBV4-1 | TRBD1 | TGCGCCAGCAGCCAAAATCCGACCGGGACAGGGGGAAACACCATATATTTT | CASSQNPTGTGGNTIYF
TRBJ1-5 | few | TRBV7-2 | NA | TGTGCCAGCAGCCCTCGACAGGGCAATCAGCCCCAGCATTTT | CASSPRQGNQPQHF
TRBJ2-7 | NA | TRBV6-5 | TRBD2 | TGTGCAAGCGCGTGGACTAGCGGGGGCTACGAGCAGTACTTC | CASAWTSGGYEQYF
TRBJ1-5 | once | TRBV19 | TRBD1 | TGTGCCAGTAGTATAGGACCGGGACAGGGGGTGGTTCAGCCCCAGCATTTT | CASSIGPGQGVVQPQHF
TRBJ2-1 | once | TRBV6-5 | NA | TGTGCCAACACCGACAGTCGTGATGAGCAGTTCTTC | CANTDSRDEQFF
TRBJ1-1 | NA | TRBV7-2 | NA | TGTGCCAGTACAATAAGGGGCGCGCCTGAAGCTTTCTTT | CASTIRGAPEAFF
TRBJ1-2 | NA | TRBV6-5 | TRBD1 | TGTGCCAGCAGTCTGACAGGGATTGAAGGCTACACCTTC | CASSLTGIEGYTF
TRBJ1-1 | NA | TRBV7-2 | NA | TGTGCCAGCAGCAAAGTCCAGGGGGAAGCTTTCTTT | CASSKVQGEAFF
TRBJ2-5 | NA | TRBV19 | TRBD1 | TGTGCCAGTACGCTGACAGGGGGGAACCAAGAGACCCAGTACTTC | CASTLTGGNQETQYF
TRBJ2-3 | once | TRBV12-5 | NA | TGTGCTAGTGGTTTTCTGGAGGCAGATACGCAGTATTTT | CASGFLEADTQYF
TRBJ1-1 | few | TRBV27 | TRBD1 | TGTGCCAGCAGGACAGGGAGGAACACTGAAGCTTTCTTT | CASRTGRNTEAFF
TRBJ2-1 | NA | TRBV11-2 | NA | TGTGCCAGCAGCTTAGATCCAGGCCTAGAGCAGTTCTTC | CASSLDPGLEQFF
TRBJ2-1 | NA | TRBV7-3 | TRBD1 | TGTGCCAGCAGCTTAGGAGACAGGGGCCATGAGCAGTTCTTC | CASSLGDRGHEQFF
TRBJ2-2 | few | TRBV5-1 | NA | TGCGCCAGCAGCTTGAGCATAAGGACTCGAACTAACACCGGGGAGCTGTTTTTT | CASSLSIRTRTNTGELFF
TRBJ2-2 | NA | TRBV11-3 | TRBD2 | TGTGCCAGCAGCCCAGCGGGGGCCGACACCGGGGAGCTGTTTTTT | CASSPAGADTGELFF
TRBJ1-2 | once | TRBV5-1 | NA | TGCGCCAGCAGCTTGAACACGAACGCTAACTATGGCTACACCTTC | CASSLNTNANYGYTF